One T cell receptor (beta chain) is described in this entry. This sample was included in a study of cytomegalovirus exposure and HLA in healthy donors. Samples came from healthy bone marrow donors. Vbeta (60) and Jbeta (13) primers were used in the PCR. Some clones are missing from TCRdb's copy, which holds only in-frame ones; the method was immunoSEQ multiplex PCR. The sample features 150,000 to 200,000 clones, with approximately 6.4% in its top ten. V lost 2 bases and J lost 0, with 13 bases in between. CDR1 is GTSNPN and CDR2 is SVGIG in the germline V gene (reference sequence). The CDR3 totals 15 residues.

The chain recombines TRBV30 with TRBJ1-1; D remains unclear. Sequencing was done on a sample of PBMCs. The clonotype comes from a man aged 30 to 39 in good health and CMV-seronegative. CDR3 in DNA: TGTGCCTGGAGTCCTGGCGGGTCGCTGAACACTGAAGCTTTCTTT. Translation gives CAWSPGGSLNTEAFF.